The TCR beta chain described here comes from a study of CD4 T cells in relation to SARS-CoV-2 and coronaviruses. The germline V and J ends were trimmed by 0 bases and 1 base, with 5 bases remaining between them. This CDR3 contains 14 residues. Germline V lookup: CDR1 SGHAT, CDR2 FQNNGV. Deep TCR-beta sequencing used DNA from uncultured naive and memory CD4+ T cells. TCRdb keeps only in-frame clones here, not all; method: immunoSEQ multiplex PCR. The repertoire includes tens of thousands of clones, approximately 85% of them detected once, and approximately 3% sits in the top ten. J is TRBJ2-3 and V is TRBV11-2; D is uncertain. The sequence came from an adult with COVID-19. Sequencing was carried out using memory CD4+ T cells from PBMCs. In nucleotides, the CDR3 is TGTGCCAGCAGCTTAGATCGAGGCACAGATACGCAGTATTTT. Translating it yields CASSLDRGTDTQYF.